The rows below give T cell receptor beta chains drawn from one sample of a study of T cells in Graves' hyperthyroidism and ophthalmopathy. TCRdb fed the multiplex PCR reads into MiXCR, producing one record per CDR3 protein. The sample includes nearly 600,000 distinct CDR3 sequences, around 14% of them seen just once. The source material was blood. The source of these receptors is a woman in her thirties with Graves' hyperthyroidism that later progressed to Graves' ophthalmopathy. CDR3s leave out the opening cysteine and the closing phenylalanine or tryptophan. The size of a clone is reported for some rows only, either as once, few or many, or as a class for expanded clones.

TRBJ2-7 | many | TRBV5-1 | ASSSGETEVEQY
TRBJ2-7 | - | TRBV28 | ASSFSDRGFGEQY
TRBJ1-5 | few | TRBV9 | ASSPGDRGSGNQPQH
TRBJ2-7 | many | TRBV29-1 | SVEVSYEQY
TRBJ2-7 | few | TRBV30 | AWSEAQAAYEQY
TRBJ2-2 | many | TRBV2 | ASTTGGDTGELF
TRBJ1-1 | few | TRBV6-1 | ASQQWEEAF
TRBJ1-6 | many | TRBV10-2 | ASSRKAGNQGSYNSPLH
TRBJ2-7 | many | TRBV2 | ASIPFWGGSSYEQY
TRBJ1-5 | many | TRBV27 | ASSPRMPGTSSGNQPQH
TRBJ2-5 | many | TRBV2 | ASRQGAQETQY
TRBJ2-5 | many | TRBV30 | AWSVPGTKETQY
TRBJ2-7 | many | TRBV7-7 | ASSLGAGEVQY
TRBJ2-3 | many | TRBV2 | ASMGDTQY
TRBJ2-1 | - | TRBV6-2/TRBV6-3 | ASSYSGTSGRNSDEQF
TRBJ2-7 | many | TRBV12-3/TRBV12-4 | ASSLRGSSHEQY
TRBJ2-3 | many | TRBV9 | ASSIPSGTTQY
TRBJ1-2 | many | TRBV9 | ASSVDGLNYGYT
TRBJ1-5 | many | TRBV20-1 | SAPDAGQADNQPQH
TRBJ1-2 | few | TRBV30 | AWSPRGNYGYT
TRBJ1-2 | many | TRBV12-5 | ASGSHSLRGYT
TRBJ1-5 | once | TRBV30 | AWSEVAGIGNQPRH
TRBJ1-2 | few | TRBV9 | ASSGDREIIGGYT
TRBJ2-5 | many | TRBV11-2 | ASSLHIEETQY
TRBJ2-7 | - | TRBV28 | ASSSGVGYEQY
TRBJ1-5 | few | TRBV20-1 | SADRPGVRQPQH
TRBJ2-2 | many | TRBV28 | ASSLYGRTNTGELF
TRBJ2-5 | many | TRBV7-2 | ASSRGTYQETQY
TRBJ2-7 | many | TRBV20-1 | SASPSHEQY
TRBJ2-6 | many | TRBV25-1 | ASSRSGGNSGANVLT
TRBJ2-3 | many | TRBV19 | ASSTPSGRTTDTQY
TRBJ2-2 | many | TRBV6-2/TRBV6-3 | ASSSTITGELF
TRBJ2-4 | few | TRBV18 | ASSPPGQPNIQY